A selection of T cell receptor beta chains follows, all from one sample in a study of cytomegalovirus exposure and HLA in healthy donors. The data were produced by immunoSEQ multiplex PCR, yet TCRdb's version contains in-frame clones alone and is incomplete. This specimen shows around 40,000 clones; the ten leading clones hold about 1.2%. Sequencing was done on a sample of PBMCs. Receptors originate from a man in his thirties or forties in good health and CMV-seronegative. Both conserved end residues are part of each CDR3. Fields, in order: J gene, V gene, CDR3 protein.

TRBJ1-1,TRBV29-1,CSVRGQMNTEAFF
TRBJ2-3,TRBV4-3,CASSQAGGVGDTQYF
TRBJ1-6,TRBV7-2,CASSLGQFNSPLHF
TRBJ2-7,TRBV6-1,CASSVSAGDSPYEQYF
TRBJ2-7,TRBV4-3,CASSRGLSGTSSYEQYF
TRBJ2-3,TRBV25-1,CASRAGLSTDTQYF
TRBJ1-5,TRBV6-6,CASSQGPQGNQPQHF
TRBJ2-7,TRBV19,CASSITGVFYEQYF
TRBJ1-2,TRBV6-5,CASSPMTGLGYGYTF
TRBJ2-7,TRBV27,CASSPGQNYEQYF
TRBJ2-3,TRBV6-5,CASSYREGGTQYF
TRBJ2-3,TRBV4-3,CASSQDPLAGEADTQYF
TRBJ2-2,TRBV4-3,CASSLPSYTGELFF
TRBJ2-7,TRBV11-2,CASSDLFARRDEQYF
TRBJ2-5,TRBV5-1,CASSRSLGETQYF
TRBJ1-6,TRBV7-9,CASSLGREDSPLHF
TRBJ2-1,TRBV6-5,CASSRTSGNDNEQFF
TRBJ2-1,TRBV7-2,CASSLAYPREGNNEQFF
TRBJ1-4,TRBV10-3,CATKENSNEKLFF
TRBJ1-1,TRBV6-4,CASSPGVTEAFF
TRBJ1-1,TRBV12-5,CASGLSPGGEAFF
TRBJ1-2,TRBV6-5,CATARDRDNGYTF
TRBJ2-7,TRBV4-1,CASSQDPSGRTYEQYF
TRBJ2-1,TRBV7-9,CASSLAGSSYNEQFF
TRBJ2-7,TRBV18,CASSPPGTSGRAYEQYF
TRBJ2-5,TRBV7-9,CASSFDPGTVQETQYF
TRBJ2-1,TRBV6-4,CASAEREMNEQFF
TRBJ1-1,TRBV4-1,CASSPQGQTVEGTEAFF
TRBJ1-2,TRBV30,CAWSPGISGYGYTF
TRBJ2-1,TRBV5-5,CASSLETGLYNEQFF
TRBJ1-4,TRBV6-5,CASSYLAATNEKLFF
TRBJ2-7,TRBV11-2,CASSSSPRQNSHEQYF
TRBJ2-5,TRBV15,CATSSGGRAGETQYF
TRBJ1-1,TRBV11-3,CASSHRRAGVGNTEAFF
TRBJ2-7,TRBV6-5,CASSTRALPYEQYF
TRBJ2-5,TRBV5-1,CASSFVSPQETQYF
TRBJ2-2,TRBV5-6,CASSRGGRTGELFF
TRBJ2-1,TRBV15,CATSSGVVEQFF
TRBJ2-1,TRBV5-6,CASSSERRWGLGDDRGFF
TRBJ2-1,TRBV5-4,CASSFPPGEGGNEQFF
TRBJ2-3,TRBV4-3,CASSQGSRGTTDTQYF
TRBJ1-2,TRBV5-6,CASSQWTGPYGYTF
TRBJ2-1,TRBV6-1,CASSLTSGGDNEQFF
TRBJ2-3,TRBV4-2,CASSQMTSGSTYTQYF
TRBJ2-2,TRBV5-1,CASSLVGQGSGELFF
TRBJ2-1,TRBV27,CASSLLGPGNEQFF
TRBJ1-2,TRBV4-2,CASSQEGQGAGGYTF
TRBJ2-7,TRBV7-8,CASSPRVLAGDRVYEQYF
TRBJ2-7,TRBV15,CATSRSGSSGSPYEQYF
TRBJ2-5,TRBV5-1,CASSLAGWETQYF
TRBJ2-7,TRBV14,CASSQGLAGGYEQYF